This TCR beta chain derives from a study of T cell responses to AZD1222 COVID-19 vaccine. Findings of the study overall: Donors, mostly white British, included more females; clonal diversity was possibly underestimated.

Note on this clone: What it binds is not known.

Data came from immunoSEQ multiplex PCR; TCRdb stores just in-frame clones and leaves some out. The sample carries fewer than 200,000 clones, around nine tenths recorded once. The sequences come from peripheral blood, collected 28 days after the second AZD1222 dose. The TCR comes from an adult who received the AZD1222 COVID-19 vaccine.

The CDR3 spells CASSAGLIEQFF. The DNA of the CDR3 is TGTGCCAGTAGTGCCGGACTCATTGAGCAGTTCTTC. The rearrangement links TRBV19 to TRBJ2-1; TRBD2 might be the D (5 bases). CDR1 and CDR2 from the germline V gene are LNHDA and SQIVND (reference sequence). V lost 5 bases and J 9 bases, leaving 11 bases between the germline ends. The CDR3 is 12 residues long.